This TCR beta chain was captured in a study of blood T cells in healthy people across ages. Primed by a sample-barcoded 5' primer and a J-beta primer mix, a second PCR proceeded for roughly 6 to 12 cycles. The yield of each sample was at least 2.5 million CDR3-containing paired-end reads. Each CDR3 protein gets one entry after TCRdb re-called the 5' RACE reads with MiXCR. The sample lists about 680,000 distinct CDR3 sequences, around 48% seen once, with roughly 34% in the top ten. Details on this clonotype: The antigen is not known.

This CDR3 region has 17 residues. Between the trimmed V and J ends, which lost 1 base and 5 bases, there was a span of 18 bases. Germline V gene data show CDR1 as LGHNA and CDR2 as YSLEER. Study-level results: The study found more naive CD4+ cells and higher diversity in long-lived than aged donors.

The sequenced sample consisted of blood. This chain connects TRBV4-3 to TRBJ2-1; D gene uncertain. This receptor was taken from a woman in her sixties or seventies in good health. The CDR3 is CASSQGSGVRQDNEQFF. The CDR3 DNA reads TGCGCCAGCAGCCAAGGTTCTGGGGTGAGGCAAGACAATGAGCAGTTCTTC.